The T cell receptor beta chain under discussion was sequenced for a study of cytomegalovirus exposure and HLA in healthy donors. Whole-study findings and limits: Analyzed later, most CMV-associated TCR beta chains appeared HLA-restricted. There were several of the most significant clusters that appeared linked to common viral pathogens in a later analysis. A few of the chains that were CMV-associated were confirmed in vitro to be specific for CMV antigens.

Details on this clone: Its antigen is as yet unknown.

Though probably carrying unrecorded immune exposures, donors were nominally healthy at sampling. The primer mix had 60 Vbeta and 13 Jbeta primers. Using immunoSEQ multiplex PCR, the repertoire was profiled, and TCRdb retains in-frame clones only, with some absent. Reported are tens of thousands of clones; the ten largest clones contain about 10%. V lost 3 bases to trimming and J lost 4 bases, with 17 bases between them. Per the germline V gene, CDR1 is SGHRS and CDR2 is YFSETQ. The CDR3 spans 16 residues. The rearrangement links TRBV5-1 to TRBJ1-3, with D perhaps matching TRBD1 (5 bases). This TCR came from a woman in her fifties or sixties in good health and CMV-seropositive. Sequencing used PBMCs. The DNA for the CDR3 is TGCGCCAGCAGCTCGACCTCCGACAGCGACGGAAACACCATATATTTT. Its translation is CASSSTSDSDGNTIYF.